The source of this T cell receptor beta chain is a study of OX40 agonist ivuxolimab in advanced cancers. Study summary: One patient with hepatocellular carcinoma and two with cutaneous melanoma, three in all, had partial responses.

General study points: Mean expanded clone counts were higher in CD8+ than CD4+ T cells. No determination was made of the antigen specificity of the expanded peripheral T cells.

Germline CDR1 is SGHDN and CDR2 is FVKESK. V shed 0 bases, J shed 0 bases, and the junction held 3 bases outside the gene matches. CDR3 length: 16 residues. Turning to this clone: Its specificity is not known.

Here immunoSEQ multiplex PCR was the method, and the copy in TCRdb shows in-frame clones only, minus some. This repertoire shows around 60,000 clones, approximately 87% found once; its top ten account for 2% to 2.5%. This TCR derives from an adult with an advanced solid tumor such as melanoma, head and neck, liver or kidney cancer. The V and J genes are TRBV14 and TRBJ2-5, with TRBD2 matching over 8 bases. The sample in question was CD4+ or CD8+ T cells sorted from blood, obtained in a trial of the OX40 agonist ivuxolimab. Written as DNA, the CDR3 is TGTGCCAGCAGCCAAGAGACTAGCGCCTACCAAGAGACCCAGTACTTC. Translating it yields CASSQETSAYQETQYF.